These 23 T cell receptor beta chains share one sample of origin, sequenced in a study of CD8+ T cells in alopecia areata. As for treatment: oral pan-JAK inhibitor, 5-10 mg twice daily. As the sequencing template, cDNA was produced by extracting RNA and reverse transcribing it. Measured with immunoSEQ multiplex PCR; TCRdb has only the in-frame clones, and not every one. The profile shows around 200,000 clones, around 60% of them singletons. Sequencing was performed on CD8+ T cells sorted from blood, taken at week 24, from a patient treated with tofacitinib. These receptors originate from a human donor with alopecia areata.

The chain uses TRBV18 and TRBJ2-7; no reliable D call. The CDR3 totals 14 residues. Germline V CDR1 and CDR2: KGHSH, LQKENI. Trimming took off 2 bases at V and 2 bases at J, with 10 bases between the two ends. The CDR3 DNA follows: TGTGCCAGCTCACCAAGTACTCGGCCCTACGAGCAGTACTTC. Translating it yields CASSPSTRPYEQYF.

The V call is TRBV27, the J call TRBJ2-5, with a weak D call TRBD2 (5 bases). This CDR3 has 12 amino acids. Per germline, CDR1 MNHEY and CDR2 SMNVEV (reference sequence). V was cut by 10 bases and J by 4 bases, with 13 bases left in between. The CDR3: CATGRGGETQYF. The CDR3 nucleotides are TGTGCCACCGGGCGTGGAGGAGAGACCCAGTACTTC.

The J gene is TRBJ1-1, the V gene TRBV29-1, with 7 bases matching TRBD1. The CDR3 contains 15 residues. Germline V gene lookup returns CDR1 SQVTM and CDR2 ANQGSEA. J gave up 4 bases and V 4 bases, and 12 bases lay outside the gene matches. The chain's CDR3 is CSVVYREHRGTEAFF. The DNA for the CDR3 is TGCAGCGTTGTTTATCGGGAACACAGGGGCACTGAAGCTTTCTTT.

This clone turned up a few times. The chain couples TRBV2 to TRBJ2-2; the D call may be TRBD1 or TRBD2 (7 bases each). CDR3 size: 14 residues. V lost 5 bases to trimming and J lost 5 bases, with 12 bases between them. Germline-derived CDR1 and CDR2 are SNHLY and FYNNEI. CDR3 sequence: CASSRQGGTGELFF. The CDR3 coding sequence is TGTGCCAGCAGTCGACAGGGAGGGACCGGGGAGCTGTTTTTT.

The CDR3 loop reads CASSTGVNTEAFF. The CDR3 region has the DNA TGTGCCAGCAGCACAGGTGTGAACACTGAAGCTTTCTTT. The rearrangement links TRBV27 to TRBJ1-1; perhaps TRBD1 as D (5 bases). Per germline, CDR1 MNHEY and CDR2 SMNVEV (reference sequence). This CDR3 region has 13 residues. V lost 6 bases and J 0 bases, leaving 8 bases between the germline ends.

In its sample, this clone was seen once. The chain carries TRBV11-2 and TRBJ2-7; D unresolved. The CDR3 sequence is 12 residues long. The germline V gene has CDR1 SGHAT and CDR2 FQNNGV. V was cut by 4 bases and J by 3 bases, with 7 bases left in between. The CDR3 here is CASSSLYYEQYF. The CDR3 DNA is TGTGCCAGCAGCTCACTCTACTACGAGCAGTACTTC. Combining the CDR3 with reference TRBV11-2 and TRBJ2-7 gives the whole variable domain EAGVAQSPRYKIIEKRQSVAFWCNPISGHATLYWYQQILGQGPKLLIQFQNNGVVDDSQLPKDRFSAERLKGVDSTLKIQPAKLEDSAVYLCASSSLYYEQYFGPGTRLTVT.

This clone showed up just a few times. The rearrangement links TRBV29-1 to TRBJ2-7; tentative D call: TRBD1 (6 bases). CDR3 length: 12 residues. CDR1 is SQVTM, CDR2 ANQGSEA, per germline. V lost 2 bases and J lost 2, with 7 bases in between. The CDR3 loop reads CSVEKGAYEQYF. CDR3 nucleotide sequence: TGCAGCGTTGAAAAGGGGGCCTACGAGCAGTACTTC.

This clone has a single count. The chain links TRBV4-1 to TRBJ1-5; D call uncertain. Germline CDR1 is MGHRA and CDR2 is YSYEKL. This CDR3 contains 15 residues. The germline V and J ends were trimmed by 1 base and 3 bases, with 10 bases remaining between them. This CDR3 is CASSQGPDPNQPQHF. CDR3 nucleotides: TGCGCCAGCAGCCAAGGGCCAGACCCCAATCAGCCCCAGCATTTT.

This rearrangement joins TRBV30 to TRBJ1-1, with D possibly TRBD1 on 5 matching bases. The germline V and J ends were trimmed by 2 bases and 4 bases, with 14 bases remaining between them. CDR3 length: 14 residues. Germline values: CDR1 GTSNPN, CDR2 SVGIG (reference sequence). CDR3 coding DNA: TGTGCCTGGAGTATGCCGATCGGGGGCACTGAAGCTTTCTTT. Its translation is CAWSMPIGGTEAFF.

In the case of this clone: One junction end disagrees with the germline gene, perhaps due to a read error. The chain is built from TRBV7-8 and TRBJ2-2; D possibly corresponds to TRBD2 (5 bases). The germline CDR1 and CDR2 sequences are SGHVS and FQNEAQ. The CDR3 is 11 amino acids. The CDR3: CASSLARELFF. In DNA, the CDR3 is TGTGCCAGCAGCCTAGCACGGGAGCTGTTTTTT. Full variable domain (outside the CDR3, taken from reference TRBV7-8 and TRBJ2-2): GAGVSQSPRYKVAKRGQDVALRCDPISGHVSLFWYQQALGQGPEFLTYFQNEAQLDKSGLPSDRFFAERPEGSVSTLKIQRTQQEDSAVYLCASSLARELFFGEGSRLTVL.

J is TRBJ2-7 and V is TRBV6-1; TRBD2 might be the D (5 bases). Germline V CDR1 and CDR2: MNHNS, SASEGT. Trimming cost V 8 bases and J 0 bases, with 8 bases left between them. The CDR3 consists of 12 residues. The CDR3 is CASRTGSYEQYF. CDR3 coding DNA: TGTGCCAGCCGGACTGGCTCCTACGAGCAGTACTTC.

The rearrangement joins TRBV25-1 to TRBJ1-2; D ambiguous. V lost 1 base, J lost 3 bases, and 6 bases lay in between. The length of the CDR3 is 13 residues. CDR1 and CDR2 from the germline V gene are MGHDK and SYGVNS. In nucleotides, the CDR3 is TGTGCCAGCAGTGAATGGGGTGACTATGGCTACACCTTC. This gives the protein CASSEWGDYGYTF.

This clone appeared once. The chain has TRBV9 and TRBJ2-1; 8 bases align to TRBD2. The CDR3 runs to 15 residues. The germline CDR1 and CDR2 sequences are SGDLS and YYNGEE. Losses at the gene ends were 0 bases for V and 3 bases for J; bases not matched to a gene: 2. The CDR3 DNA reads TGTGCCAGCAGCGTAGGTCTAGCGGGCTACAATGAGCAGTTCTTC. Residues: CASSVGLAGYNEQFF.

The chain carries TRBV5-6 and TRBJ2-7; D gene ambiguous. V lost 4 bases and J 6 bases, leaving 11 bases between the germline ends. CDR3 length: 12 amino acids. Per germline, CDR1 SGHDT and CDR2 YYEEEE. DNA of the CDR3: TGTGCCAGCAGCCGGGCCCGGGTCGAGCAGTACTTC. This sequence encodes CASSRARVEQYF.

The CDR3 loop is CASSLIGGSLHF. The CDR3 DNA is TGTGCCAGCAGCTTGATCGGGGGCTCCCTCCACTTT. V and J are TRBV7-8 and TRBJ1-6; perhaps TRBD1 as D (6 bases). Trimming shortened V by 3 bases and J by 14 bases, and 11 bases separated the two germline ends. From germline, CDR1 is SGHVS and CDR2 FQNEAQ. This CDR3 has 12 residues.

The V gene is TRBV6-1, the J gene TRBJ2-7; D unclear. The germline V and J ends were trimmed by 1 base and 3 bases, with 4 bases remaining between them. This CDR3 spans 12 amino acids. Germline assignment: CDR1 MNHNS and CDR2 SASEGT. This CDR3 reads CASSEVGYEQYF. DNA for the CDR3: TGTGCCAGCAGTGAAGTGGGCTACGAGCAGTACTTC.

Points on this clone: Other nucleotide sequences in the sample specify the same CDR3. This chain connects TRBV27 to TRBJ2-7, with D tentatively TRBD1 (6 bases). Trimming stripped 6 bases from V and 4 bases from J, with 16 bases between. The germline CDR1 and CDR2 sequences are MNHEY and SMNVEV (reference sequence). There are 14 residues in the CDR3. Here the CDR3 reads CASSLLGGGYEQYF. The CDR3, as DNA: TGTGCCAGCAGCCTACTTGGGGGCGGGTACGAGCAGTACTTC.

This clone appeared a few times. The rearrangement uses TRBV4-2 and TRBJ1-5; possibly TRBD1 for D (5 bases). Germline CDR1 LGHNA, CDR2 YNFKEQ. The V end was cut by 0 bases, the J end by 3 bases, with 9 bases between. The CDR3 spans 15 residues. The CDR3 sequence: CASSQDQGLNQPQHF. The CDR3 DNA is TGTGCCAGCAGCCAAGATCAGGGCCTCAATCAGCCCCAGCATTTT.

As regards this clone: An end of the junction differs from the germline gene, which may be a read error. The genes are TRBV7-9 and TRBJ2-3, with D perhaps given as TRBD1 or TRBD2 (5 bases each). Germline V gene lookup returns CDR1 SEHNR and CDR2 FQNEAQ (reference sequence). CDR3 length: 11 residues. CDR3 protein: CASSYGGDWGF. DNA of the CDR3: TGTGCCAGCAGCTATGGAGGCGACTGGGGGTTT.

The J gene is TRBJ2-7, the V gene TRBV4-1; D is perhaps TRBD1 (6 bases). V was cut by 1 base and J by 2 bases, with 12 bases left in between. The CDR3 runs to 15 residues. CDR1 and CDR2 from the germline V gene are MGHRA and YSYEKL. CDR3 protein: CASSQATGRAYEQYF. The DNA of the CDR3 is TGCGCCAGCAGCCAAGCAACAGGGCGAGCCTACGAGCAGTACTTC.

This chain links TRBV9 with TRBJ2-3; a possible D gene is TRBD1 (6 bases). CDR3 length equals 17 residues. Germline lookup yields CDR1 SGDLS and CDR2 YYNGEE. V was clipped by 3 bases and J by 1 base, with 18 bases between them. The CDR3 DNA is TGTGCCAGCAGCGCCCAACCCACAGGGCCGGGCACAGATACGCAGTATTTT. Translation gives CASSAQPTGPGTDTQYF.

This clone was observed a single time. J is TRBJ1-2 and V is TRBV11-2; the D is unclear. CDR1 and CDR2 from the germline V gene are SGHAT and FQNNGV. The V end was cut by 1 base, the J end by 4 bases, with 10 bases between. The CDR3 runs to 14 residues. The CDR3 sequence is CASSLGSAGYGYTF. The CDR3 DNA reads as TGTGCCAGCAGCTTAGGATCAGCTGGCTATGGCTACACCTTC.

This clone was detected only a few times. V is TRBV13 and J is TRBJ1-1; D call uncertain. The CDR3 totals 12 residues. Between the trimmed V and J ends, which lost 1 base and 4 bases, there was a span of 4 bases. In germline, CDR1 is PRHDT, CDR2 FYEKMQ (reference sequence). The chain's CDR3 is CASSLEFTEAFF. The CDR3 DNA reads as TGTGCCAGCAGCTTAGAGTTCACTGAAGCTTTCTTT.